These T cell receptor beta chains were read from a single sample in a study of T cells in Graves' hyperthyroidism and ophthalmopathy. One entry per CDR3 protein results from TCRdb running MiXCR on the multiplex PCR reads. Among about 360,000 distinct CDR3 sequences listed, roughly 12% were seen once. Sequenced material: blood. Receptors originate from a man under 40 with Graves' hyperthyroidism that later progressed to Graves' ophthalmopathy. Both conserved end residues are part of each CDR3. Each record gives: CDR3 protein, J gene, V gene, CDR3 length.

CDR3aa: CSATGTSRTDTQYF; j_gene: TRBJ2-3; v_gene: TRBV20-1; len: 14
CDR3aa: CASSPRPGRLSGANVLTF; j_gene: TRBJ2-6; v_gene: TRBV3-1; len: 18
CDR3aa: CASSVQGRGEKLFF; j_gene: TRBJ1-4; v_gene: TRBV12-3/TRBV12-4; len: 14
CDR3aa: CASSQEYKNRLFLYSNQPQHF; j_gene: TRBJ1-5; v_gene: TRBV3-1; len: 21
CDR3aa: CAWSSGSYGYTF; j_gene: TRBJ1-2; v_gene: TRBV30; len: 12
CDR3aa: CASSLPRTDYNQPQHF; j_gene: TRBJ1-5; v_gene: TRBV28; len: 16
CDR3aa: CAWSEGGGTYEQYF; j_gene: TRBJ2-7; v_gene: TRBV30; len: 14
CDR3aa: CASSNGQGVNTGELFF; j_gene: TRBJ2-2; v_gene: TRBV6-1; len: 16
CDR3aa: CASSEGTRNEQFF; j_gene: TRBJ2-1; v_gene: TRBV6-1; len: 13
CDR3aa: CASTLDRSSYNEQFF; j_gene: TRBJ2-1; v_gene: TRBV19; len: 15
CDR3aa: CSATTGTGFGNQPQHF; j_gene: TRBJ1-5; v_gene: TRBV20-1; len: 16
CDR3aa: CASSPIGNTEAFF; j_gene: TRBJ1-1; v_gene: TRBV18; len: 13
CDR3aa: CSASDRQETQYF; j_gene: TRBJ2-5; v_gene: TRBV20-1; len: 12
CDR3aa: CASSYPSSTYEQYF; j_gene: TRBJ2-7; v_gene: TRBV6-2/TRBV6-3; len: 14
CDR3aa: CASSAGLGPYNEQFF; j_gene: TRBJ2-1; v_gene: TRBV19; len: 15
CDR3aa: CASSQEVQRQETQYF; j_gene: TRBJ2-5; v_gene: TRBV4-1; len: 15
CDR3aa: CASSLTGGDIQYF; j_gene: TRBJ2-4; v_gene: TRBV7-6; len: 13